One sample yielded the 30 T cell receptor beta chains listed below, sequenced in a study of blood T cell repertoires in COVID-19. Measured with immunoSEQ multiplex PCR; TCRdb has only the in-frame clones, and not every one. The sample lists 200,000 or so clones; about 82% were seen once. The source material was peripheral blood. Source of these receptors: a woman aged 80 or older with acute or convalescent COVID-19.

The chain has TRBV10-3 and TRBJ2-3; TRBD2 aligns across 9 bases. The CDR3 runs 16 residues. Per the germline V gene, CDR1 is ENHRY and CDR2 is SYGVKD. V gave up 2 bases and J gave up 2 bases; unmatched junction bases: 5. CDR3 residues: CAISERSGGSTDTQYF. CDR3 nucleotides: TGTGCCATCAGTGAGAGGAGCGGGGGGTCCACAGATACGCAGTATTTT.

The V call is TRBV6-2 or TRBV6-3, the J call TRBJ1-5; the match to TRBD1 covers 8 bases. Germline V gene sequence: CDR1 MNHEY, CDR2 SVGEGT. The CDR3 has 14 residues. J lost 4 bases, V lost 6 bases, and 5 bases had no gene match. The CDR3 here is CASSLTGGNQPQHF. The CDR3 DNA is TGTGCCAGCAGCTTAACAGGGGGGAATCAGCCCCAGCATTTT.

For this clone: Germline is not matched at one junction end, which may reflect a read error. The chain joins TRBV7-3 to TRBJ2-1; possible D gene TRBD2, 6 bases. Germline V CDR1 and CDR2: SGHTA, FQGTGA. The CDR3 has 16 residues. The CDR3, as DNA: TGTGCCAGCAGGTTAAACCCCGGGACTTTTATAAATGAGCAGTTCTTC. It codes for CASRLNPGTFINEQFF.

On this clone: One end of the junction fails to match germline, which may point to a read error. The gene calls are TRBV16 and TRBJ2-2, with D possibly matching TRBD1 (6 bases). From germline, CDR1 is KGHSY and CDR2 FQNENV. The CDR3 has 16 amino acids. In DNA, the CDR3 is TGTGCCAGCAGCCAATCAAGGACAGCGAAAACCGGGGAGCTGTTTTTT. This codes for CASSQSRTAKTGELFF.

The V call is TRBV9, the J call TRBJ1-1; 8 nucleotides agree with TRBD1. Germline CDR1 is SGDLS and CDR2 is YYNGEE. The CDR3 length is 16 residues. Losses at the gene ends were 3 bases for V and 1 base for J; bases not matched to a gene: 8. DNA for the CDR3: TGTGCCAGCAGCGCCTTACAGGGGGTGGAGAACACTGAAGCTTTCTTT. This encodes CASSALQGVENTEAFF.

The J gene is TRBJ1-2, the V gene TRBV28; maybe TRBD1 (6 bases). The CDR3 runs to 13 residues. With 3 bases removed from V and 4 bases from J, the gap between germline ends came to 9 bases. Germline V gene lookup returns CDR1 MDHEN and CDR2 SYDVKM. Here the CDR3 reads CASSFGTFYGYTF. CDR3 DNA sequence: TGTGCCAGCAGTTTCGGGACATTCTATGGCTACACCTTC.

This clone was counted at least ten times. The rearrangement uses TRBV10-3 and TRBJ2-3; D gene ambiguous. Germline CDR1 ENHRY, CDR2 SYGVKD. The CDR3 has 11 residues. V was pared by 10 bases and J by 3 bases, with 8 bases between. The CDR3 sequence: CATQATDTQYF. In nucleotides, the CDR3 is TGTGCCACCCAGGCGACAGATACGCAGTATTTT.

V is TRBV18 and J is TRBJ1-4; D unclear. Deletions cut 6 bases from V and 0 bases from J, with 8 bases between. This CDR3 is built from 14 residues. CDR1 and CDR2 from the germline V gene are KGHSH and LQKENI. In DNA, the CDR3 is TGTGCCAGCTCTACCGGAGCAACTAATGAAAAACTGTTTTTT. Translation: CASSTGATNEKLFF.

The chain uses TRBV19 and TRBJ1-6, with a tentative D call TRBD1 (6 bases). The V end was cut by 3 bases, the J end by 0 bases, with 15 bases between. CDR3 length equals 18 residues. Germline CDR1 and CDR2: LNHDA and SQIVND (reference sequence). For the CDR3, the DNA is TGTGCCAGTAGTATGATTGAGGGGGAGAGCTCCTATAATTCACCCCTCCACTTT. Protein: CASSMIEGESSYNSPLHF.

The chain is built from TRBV19 and TRBJ1-4; D unclear. Germline CDR1 reads LNHDA; CDR2 reads SQIVND (reference sequence). V was trimmed by 6 bases and J by 0 bases, leaving 8 bases between them. The CDR3 consists of 14 residues. The CDR3 region is CASRAFATNEKLFF. CDR3 coding DNA: TGTGCCAGTAGAGCATTTGCAACTAATGAAAAACTGTTTTTT. The variable domain in full, with the rest retrieved from reference TRBV19 and TRBJ1-4, is DGGITQSPKYLFRKEGQNVTLSCEQNLNHDAMYWYRQDPGQGLRLIYYSQIVNDFQKGDIAEGYSVSREKKESFPLTVTSAQKNPTAFYLCASRAFATNEKLFFGSGTQLSVL.

The chain has TRBV18 and TRBJ2-5; possible D gene TRBD2, 7 bases. Trimming stripped 0 bases from V and 5 bases from J, with 16 bases between. The CDR3 consists of 16 residues. CDR1 and CDR2 (germline): KGHSH, LQKENI. The CDR3 is CASSPPVRGGRETQYF. DNA for the CDR3: TGTGCCAGCTCACCACCGGTGAGGGGGGGCCGGGAGACCCAGTACTTC. The entire variable domain, with the rest obtained from reference TRBV18 and TRBJ2-5, is as follows: NAGVMQNPRHLVRRRGQEARLRCSPMKGHSHVYWYRQLPEEGLKFMVYLQKENIIDESGMPKERFSAEFPKEGPSILRIQQVVRGDSAAYFCASSPPVRGGRETQYFGPGTRLLVL.

V gene TRBV28 combines with J gene TRBJ1-3; possibly TRBD1 for D (5 bases). Germline V lookup: CDR1 MDHEN, CDR2 SYDVKM. CDR3 size: 14 residues. V gave up 6 bases and J gave up 2 bases, with 11 bases separating them. The CDR3 protein is CASSDRTTGNTIYF. In DNA, the CDR3 is TGTGCCAGCAGCGACAGAACAACTGGAAACACCATATATTTT.

This clone came up once. For the CDR3, the DNA is TGTGCCAGCTCCACGGTGGTAGCCAAAAACATTCAGTACTTC. This gives the protein CASSTVVAKNIQYF. The chain has TRBV18 and TRBJ2-4, with unresolved D. The length of the CDR3 is 14 residues. V was shortened by 6 bases and J by 0 bases, with 9 bases between the two germline ends. Germline assignment: CDR1 KGHSH and CDR2 LQKENI.

This clone occurred a few times. The V gene is TRBV3-1 (or the pseudogene TRBV3-2), the J gene TRBJ2-7; 9 nucleotides agree with TRBD2. This CDR3 has 16 amino acids. The germline V gene encodes CDR1 LGHDT and CDR2 YNNKEL (reference sequence). J lost 4 bases, V lost 4 bases, and 11 bases had no gene match. The CDR3 sequence is CASSPRSGGRDYEQYF. In DNA form, the CDR3 reads TGTGCCAGCAGCCCCCGTTCCGGCGGGAGGGATTACGAGCAGTACTTC.

The V gene is TRBV9, the J gene TRBJ1-1; D not certain. Germline loops: CDR1 SGDLS, CDR2 YYNGEE. The CDR3 runs 16 residues. V was trimmed by 0 bases and J by 0 bases, leaving 12 bases between them. CDR3 loop: CASSVDPGALNTEAFF. The CDR3 region has the DNA TGTGCCAGCAGCGTAGACCCGGGTGCTCTGAACACTGAAGCTTTCTTT.

The V gene is TRBV5-1, the J gene TRBJ2-7, with 10 bases identical to TRBD1. V dropped 7 bases and J dropped 2; count of bases not matched to a gene: 6. The germline gives CDR1 SGHRS, CDR2 YFSETQ. The CDR3 is 14 residues long. CDR3 DNA sequence: TGCGCCAGCCAAACCGGGACAGGGGCCTACGAGCAGTACTTC. Translating it yields CASQTGTGAYEQYF.

The rearrangement joins TRBV11-3 to TRBJ2-7; TRBD2 agrees at 7 bases. The CDR3 is made up of 14 amino acids. Looked up from germline, CDR1 is SGHNT and CDR2 is YENEEA. The ends lost 1 base at V and 2 bases at J; junction bases unmatched: 2. CDR3 coding DNA: TGTGCCAGCAGCTTAGGACGGGAGGCCTACGAGCAGTACTTC. This sequence encodes CASSLGREAYEQYF. Based on the CDR3 plus reference TRBV11-3 and TRBJ2-7, the full variable domain is EAGVVQSPRYKIIEKKQPVAFWCNPISGHNTLYWYLQNLGQGPELLIRYENEEAVDDSQLPKDRFSAERLKGVDSTLKIQPAELGDSAVYLCASSLGREAYEQYFGPGTRLTVT.

This clone was counted a single time. The J gene is TRBJ2-3, the V gene TRBV19; D is perhaps TRBD1 (7 bases). Germline lookup yields CDR1 LNHDA and CDR2 SQIVND (reference sequence). This CDR3 has 18 amino acids. With 5 bases removed from V and 4 bases from J, the gap between germline ends came to 25 bases. The CDR3 spells CASSPWTGRGVVPDTQYF. CDR3 nucleotide sequence: TGTGCCAGTAGTCCCTGGACAGGTAGGGGGGTAGTCCCAGATACGCAGTATTTT.

CDR3 nucleotide sequence: TGTGCCAGCAGTTTTTTAAAGGGGCACACCGGGGAGCTGTTTTTT. Protein product: CASSFLKGHTGELFF. The rearrangement joins TRBV28 to TRBJ2-2; perhaps TRBD1 as D (5 bases). V was clipped by 3 bases and J by 3 bases, with 11 bases between them. This CDR3 is built from 15 residues. CDR1 and CDR2 from the germline V gene are MDHEN and SYDVKM.

The CDR3 loop is CASSLLSSGNTIYF. The CDR3 nucleotides read TGTGCCAGCAGCTTACTGAGCTCTGGAAACACCATATATTTT. This chain links TRBV7-9 with TRBJ1-3, with D uncertain. Per the germline V gene, CDR1 is SEHNR and CDR2 is FQNEAQ (reference sequence). The CDR3 contains 14 residues. V lost 2 bases, J lost 0 bases, and 5 bases lay in between. The variable domain in full, completed from reference TRBV7-9 and TRBJ1-3, reads DTGVSQNPRHKITKRGQNVTFRCDPISEHNRLYWYRQTLGQGPEFLTYFQNEAQLEKSRLLSDRFSAERPKGSFSTLEIQRTEQGDSAMYLCASSLLSSGNTIYFGEGSWLTVV.

Comments on this clone: Germline is not matched at one junction end, which may reflect a read error. The chain couples TRBV20-1 to TRBJ2-7; TRBD2 agrees at 8 bases. Looked up from germline, CDR1 is DFQATT and CDR2 is SNEGSKA (reference sequence). CDR3 length: 16 amino acids. This chain's CDR3 is CSASVVGRGASHEQYF. The CDR3, as DNA: TGCAGTGCTAGTGTCGTAGGGCGGGGGGCCTCCCACGAGCAGTACTTC.

The rearrangement joins TRBV15 to TRBJ2-1, with TRBD1 identical over 9 bases. The junction had 4 bases not matched to a gene; V was cut back by 8 bases and J by 5 bases. Germline lookup yields CDR1 LNHNV and CDR2 YYDKDF (reference sequence). The CDR3 loop spans 13 amino acids. The CDR3 here is CATEDRGNNEQFF. CDR3 bases: TGTGCCACCGAGGACAGGGGTAACAATGAGCAGTTCTTC.

This chain connects TRBV12-3 or TRBV12-4 to TRBJ1-3; no clear D gene. The CDR3 is made up of 13 amino acids. Trimming removed 3 bases from V and 0 bases from J, with 3 bases in between. CDR3 coding DNA: TGTGCCAGCAGTTTTAACTCTGGAAACACCATATATTTT. It is translated as CASSFNSGNTIYF.

The V and J genes are TRBV7-9 and TRBJ1-3; TRBD1 matches 10 bases. The CDR3 runs to 18 residues. The V segment lost 0 bases and the J segment 1 base; nucleotides outside the gene matches: 6. Germline values: CDR1 SEHNR, CDR2 FQNEAQ (reference sequence). This CDR3 is CASSLAPPGQGSGNTIYF. The CDR3 bases are TGTGCCAGCAGCTTAGCTCCCCCGGGACAGGGGTCTGGAAACACCATATATTTT.

V gene TRBV27 combines with J gene TRBJ2-3; perhaps TRBD1 as D (6 bases). Trimming pared 5 bases from V and 4 bases from J, leaving 19 bases between. Looked up from germline, CDR1 is MNHEY and CDR2 is SMNVEV (reference sequence). CDR3 length: 16 amino acids. The CDR3 sequence: CASSILGQGTADTQYF. The CDR3 coding sequence is TGTGCCAGCAGTATCCTAGGGCAGGGGACCGCAGATACGCAGTATTTT.

V is TRBV27 and J is TRBJ2-3; no clear D gene. This CDR3 is built from 16 residues. V was clipped by 0 bases and J by 1 base, with 11 bases between them. CDR1 is MNHEY, CDR2 SMNVEV, per germline (reference sequence). DNA of the CDR3: TGTGCCAGCAGTTTATCGCTAGACCTTGGCACAGATACGCAGTATTTT. Translated: CASSLSLDLGTDTQYF.

The chain carries TRBV6-5 and TRBJ2-2, with 7 nucleotides matching TRBD2. The J segment lost 5 bases and the V segment lost 0 bases, leaving 6 bases of the junction unmatched. CDR3 length: 16 residues. In germline, CDR1 is MNHEY, CDR2 SVGAGI. Written as DNA, the CDR3 is TGTGCCAGCAGTTACTCCGTGGGGGGGGAAACCGGGGAGCTGTTTTTT. As protein: CASSYSVGGETGELFF.

This clone has just a few counts. J is TRBJ1-6 and V is TRBV6-1, with TRBD1 identical over 7 bases. The V and J ends lost 2 bases and 9 bases, in that order; junction bases with no gene match: 7. Germline lookup yields CDR1 MNHNS and CDR2 SASEGT. This CDR3 region has 15 residues. CDR3 DNA: TGTGCCAGCAGTGAAATTCAGGGGGTTGGTTCACCCCTCCACTTT. Amino acids: CASSEIQGVGSPLHF.

V is TRBV4-3 and J is TRBJ1-2, with D hard to call. V gave up 1 base and J gave up 4 bases, with 10 bases separating them. CDR3 length equals 14 residues. Germline V lookup: CDR1 LGHNA, CDR2 YSLEER. The CDR3 region is CASSQALGLYGYTF. For the CDR3, the DNA is TGCGCCAGCAGCCAAGCCTTGGGCCTCTATGGCTACACCTTC.

The gene calls are TRBV27 and TRBJ2-5, with D possibly TRBD2 on 6 matching bases. Germline V gene sequence: CDR1 MNHEY, CDR2 SMNVEV (reference sequence). The germline V and J ends were trimmed by 7 bases and 5 bases, with 11 bases remaining between them. CDR3 size: 12 residues. The CDR3 region is CASKASGETQYF. The CDR3 nucleotides read TGTGCCAGCAAGGCGAGCGGGGAGACCCAGTACTTC.